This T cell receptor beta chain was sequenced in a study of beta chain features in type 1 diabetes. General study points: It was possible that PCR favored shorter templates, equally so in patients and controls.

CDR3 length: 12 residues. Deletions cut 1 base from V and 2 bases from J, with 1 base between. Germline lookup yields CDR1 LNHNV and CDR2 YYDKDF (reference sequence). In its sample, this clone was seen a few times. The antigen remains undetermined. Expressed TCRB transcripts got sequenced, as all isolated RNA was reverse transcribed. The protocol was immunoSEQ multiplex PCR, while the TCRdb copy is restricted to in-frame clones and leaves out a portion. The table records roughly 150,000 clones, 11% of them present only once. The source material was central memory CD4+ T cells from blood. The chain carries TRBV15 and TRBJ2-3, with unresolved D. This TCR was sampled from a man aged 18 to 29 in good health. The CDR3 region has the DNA TGTGCCACCAGCAGAGCCACAGATACGCAGTATTTT. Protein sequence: CATSRATDTQYF.